The 22 T cell receptor beta chains below come from one sample, sequenced in a study of cytomegalovirus exposure and HLA in healthy donors. Primers included in the PCR were 60 Vbeta and 13 Jbeta primers. Sequencing was performed with immunoSEQ multiplex PCR; in TCRdb, only in-frame clones are kept and a portion is missing. This table has about 110,000 clones, around 70% appearing once. The sequencing sample was made of PBMCs. These receptors originate from a woman aged 40 to 55 in good health and CMV-seronegative.

The CDR3 sequence: CASSPLQQGVSPNTEAFF. The CDR3 region has the DNA TGTGCCAGCTCACCGCTCCAACAAGGGGTCAGTCCGAACACTGAAGCTTTCTTT. The chain links TRBV18 to TRBJ1-1; D is perhaps TRBD1 (5 bases). The CDR3 runs 18 residues. Germline-derived CDR1 and CDR2 are KGHSH and LQKENI. Trimming removed 3 bases at V and 1 base at J, with 21 bases between.

J is TRBJ2-7 and V is TRBV5-1; possibly TRBD2 for D (5 bases). Trimming left V 6 bases short and J 7 bases short, with 17 bases between. The germline V gene has CDR1 SGHRS and CDR2 YFSETQ. The length of the CDR3 is 13 residues. The CDR3 sequence is CASKVLGVEEQYF. CDR3 nucleotide sequence: TGCGCCAGCAAAGTCCTGGGAGTGGAGGAGCAGTACTTC.

The rearrangement uses TRBV6-5 and TRBJ2-3, with 7 bases fitting TRBD2. This CDR3 has 15 residues. Germline-derived CDR1 and CDR2 are MNHEY and SVGAGI. V was pared by 4 bases and J by 0 bases, with 4 bases of the junction left unmatched. CDR3 region: CASSSDSGSTDTQYF. The CDR3 DNA is TGTGCCAGCAGTTCGGATAGCGGGAGCACAGATACGCAGTATTTT.

V and J are TRBV10-3 and TRBJ2-1; 7 positions agree with TRBD1. Germline CDR1 ENHRY, CDR2 SYGVKD. V was pared by 10 bases and J by 7 bases, with 7 bases of the junction left unmatched. The CDR3 covers 12 residues. The CDR3 DNA sequence: TGTGCCACCGAGGGACAGACAAATGAGCAGTTCTTC. Translation: CATEGQTNEQFF.

The J gene is TRBJ2-7, the V gene TRBV28, with TRBD1 identical over 7 bases. V was pared by 6 bases and J by 4 bases, with 9 bases of the junction left unmatched. The CDR3 sequence is 14 residues long. Germline lookup yields CDR1 MDHEN and CDR2 SYDVKM. CDR3 DNA: TGTGCCAGCAGCAGACCGGGACAGAATTACGAGCAGTACTTC. Protein sequence: CASSRPGQNYEQYF.

This chain links TRBV7-8 with TRBJ2-5, with 13 bases fitting TRBD2. The J call may be wrong; the DNA end is better matched by TRBJ2-7. The germline V gene encodes CDR1 SGHVS and CDR2 FQNEAQ. This CDR3 has 14 residues. Written as DNA, the CDR3 is TGTGCCAGCAGCCCCACTAGCGGGAGGGGCGAGCAGTACTTC. This encodes CASSPTSGRGEQYF.

This clone was seen only a few times. The V and J genes are TRBV9 and TRBJ2-3; the D gene is possibly TRBD2 (6 bases). Germline V gene sequence: CDR1 SGDLS, CDR2 YYNGEE. With 3 bases removed from V and 10 bases from J, the gap between germline ends came to 15 bases. The CDR3 contains 13 residues. CDR3 bases: TGTGCCAGCAGCGGAGGAGGGACCTCTTCGCAGTATTTT. Its translation: CASSGGGTSSQYF.

The V call is TRBV7-3, the J call TRBJ2-3; D is possibly TRBD1 (7 bases). V was shortened by 8 bases and J by 1 base, with 10 bases between the two germline ends. Per the germline V gene, CDR1 is SGHTA and CDR2 is FQGTGA. The CDR3 is 13 residues long. The CDR3 here is CASSRGGTDTQYF. CDR3 DNA sequence: TGTGCCAGCTCCAGGGGGGGCACAGATACGCAGTATTTT.

This clone was seen a single time. The rearrangement joins TRBV6-5 to TRBJ2-7; 8 nucleotides match TRBD2. CDR1 and CDR2 from the germline V gene are MNHEY and SVGAGI. The CDR3 consists of 16 residues. Trimming took 0 bases from V and 3 from J; bases not matched to a gene: 7. CDR3 in DNA: TGTGCCAGCAGTTACTCAGGCCCGGGACTAGGCTACGAGCAGTACTTC. Protein product: CASSYSGPGLGYEQYF.

This chain uses TRBV5-5 with TRBJ2-7, with 9 bases lining up with TRBD1. The CDR3 extends over 14 amino acids. Germline assignment: CDR1 SGHKS and CDR2 YYEKEE (reference sequence). Unmatched junction bases numbered 3, after V lost 3 bases and J lost 2 bases. The CDR3: CASSSRDRAYEQYF. The CDR3 bases are TGTGCCAGCAGCTCCCGGGACAGGGCCTACGAGCAGTACTTC.

The chain employs TRBV6-4 and TRBJ2-3, with 8 bases fitting TRBD1. Germline lookup yields CDR1 MRHNA and CDR2 SNTAGT. This CDR3 contains 15 residues. With V trimmed by 3 bases and J by 0 bases, 2 bases remained unmatched. The CDR3 sequence: CASSEGDRSTDTQYF. The CDR3 DNA reads TGTGCCAGCAGTGAAGGGGACAGGAGCACAGATACGCAGTATTTT.

The chain carries TRBV18 and TRBJ2-7, with D maybe TRBD2 (6 bases). The CDR3 extends over 13 amino acids. Trimming took off 6 bases at V and 1 base at J, with 10 bases between the two ends. From germline, CDR1 is KGHSH and CDR2 LQKENI. This CDR3 is CASSRGISYEQYF. Written as DNA, the CDR3 is TGTGCCAGCTCTCGCGGGATTTCCTACGAGCAGTACTTC. Complete variable domain (other parts from reference TRBV18 and TRBJ2-7): NAGVMQNPRHLVRRRGQEARLRCSPMKGHSHVYWYRQLPEEGLKFMVYLQKENIIDESGMPKERFSAEFPKEGPSILRIQQVVRGDSAAYFCASSRGISYEQYFGPGTRLTVT.

The J gene is TRBJ1-4, the V gene TRBV27, with 7 bases lining up with TRBD1. J gave up 8 bases and V 2 bases, and 8 bases lay outside the gene matches. Germline-derived CDR1 and CDR2 are MNHEY and SMNVEV (reference sequence). This CDR3 spans 15 amino acids. The CDR3 protein is CASSLGVAGGEKLFF. Written as DNA, the CDR3 is TGTGCCAGCAGTTTAGGAGTGGCAGGGGGAGAAAAACTGTTTTTT.

The chain joins TRBV29-1 to TRBJ2-2; D might be TRBD1 (5 bases). V was clipped by 7 bases and J by 2 bases, with 17 bases between them. Germline V CDR1 and CDR2: SQVTM, ANQGSEA. This CDR3 region has 15 residues. Here the CDR3 DNA reads TGCAGCGCCCAGTCCGGACAAATAAACACCGGGGAGCTGTTTTTT. It yields the protein CSAQSGQINTGELFF.

The chain has TRBV7-2 and TRBJ2-2; tentatively, D is TRBD1 (6 bases). CDR3 length equals 16 residues. Trimming pared 5 bases from V and 8 bases from J, leaving 21 bases between. Germline V gene data show CDR1 as SGHTA and CDR2 as FQGNSA. The CDR3 loop is CASSPKEVRGAGELFF. The DNA for the CDR3 is TGTGCCAGCAGCCCAAAAGAGGTCAGGGGCGCGGGGGAGCTGTTTTTT.

The genes are TRBV5-4 and TRBJ2-7; the D gene is possibly TRBD2 (5 bases). Germline V gives CDR1 SGHNT, CDR2 YYREEE (reference sequence). This CDR3 is built from 14 residues. Deletions cut 0 bases from V and 3 bases from J, with 10 bases between. In nucleotides, the CDR3 is TGTGCCAGCAGCTTGGGGACTGGCCACTACGAGCAGTACTTC. It is translated as CASSLGTGHYEQYF.

This clone was recorded once. The chain joins TRBV5-1 to TRBJ2-3; 12 bases agree with TRBD2. Per germline, CDR1 SGHRS and CDR2 YFSETQ. V lost 3 bases, J lost 3 bases, and 5 bases stayed unmatched. There are 16 residues in the CDR3. The CDR3 loop reads CASSWALAGGTDTQYF. DNA for the CDR3: TGCGCCAGCAGCTGGGCACTAGCGGGAGGAACAGATACGCAGTATTTT.

The CDR3 nucleotides read TGTGCCAGCTCCCCAAGGACAGGGGGACAGGACACTGAAGCTTTCTTT. The encoded protein is CASSPRTGGQDTEAFF. This chain uses TRBV18 with TRBJ1-1; TRBD1 agrees at 10 bases. The CDR3 sequence is 16 residues long. Per germline, CDR1 KGHSH and CDR2 LQKENI. The V gene end was trimmed by 6 bases and the J gene end by 3 bases; junction bases not matched to a gene: 10.

This chain uses TRBV9 with TRBJ2-3, with D tentatively TRBD1 (6 bases). The CDR3 is 15 residues long. The V end was cut by 0 bases, the J end by 5 bases, with 13 bases between. CDR1 and CDR2 (germline): SGDLS, YYNGEE. CDR3 protein: CASSVDTGNQDTQYF. CDR3 in DNA: TGTGCCAGCAGCGTAGATACAGGGAATCAAGATACGCAGTATTTT.

The chain uses TRBV18 and TRBJ1-1, with a tentative D call TRBD1 (6 bases). The CDR3 is 14 residues long. Trimming cost V 6 bases and J 5 bases, with 16 bases left between them. Germline CDR1 and CDR2: KGHSH and LQKENI. The CDR3: CASSPLSDRTEAFF. As DNA, the CDR3 is TGTGCCAGCTCGCCCCTGTCTGACAGGACTGAAGCTTTCTTT.

V is TRBV10-2 and J is TRBJ2-3; a weak D match, TRBD2 (6 bases). From germline, CDR1 is WSHSY and CDR2 SAAADI. Deletions cut 6 bases from V and 1 base from J, with 14 bases between. This CDR3 has 15 amino acids. CDR3 nucleotides: TGCGCCAGCAGAACGACTAGGACTGGCACAGATACGCAGTATTTT. Translation gives CASRTTRTGTDTQYF.

The chain joins TRBV13 to TRBJ2-5, with 8 bases lining up with TRBD2. Per germline, CDR1 PRHDT and CDR2 FYEKMQ (reference sequence). J lost 3 bases, V lost 4 bases, and 7 bases had no gene match. The CDR3 has 15 amino acids. Here the CDR3 reads CASSSPGGAKETQYF. The CDR3 DNA reads TGTGCCAGCAGCTCCCCCGGGGGGGCCAAAGAGACCCAGTACTTC.